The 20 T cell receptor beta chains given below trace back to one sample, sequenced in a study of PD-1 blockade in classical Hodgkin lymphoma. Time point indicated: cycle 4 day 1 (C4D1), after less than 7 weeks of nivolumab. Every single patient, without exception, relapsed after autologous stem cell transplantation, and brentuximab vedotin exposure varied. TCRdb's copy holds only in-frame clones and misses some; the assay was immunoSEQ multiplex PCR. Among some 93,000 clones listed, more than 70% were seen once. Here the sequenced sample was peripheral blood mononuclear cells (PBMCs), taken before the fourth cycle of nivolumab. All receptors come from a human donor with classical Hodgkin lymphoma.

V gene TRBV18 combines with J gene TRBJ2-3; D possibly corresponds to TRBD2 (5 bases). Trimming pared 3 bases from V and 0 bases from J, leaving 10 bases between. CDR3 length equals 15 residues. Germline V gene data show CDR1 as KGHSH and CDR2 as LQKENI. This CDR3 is CASSPLGASTDTQYF. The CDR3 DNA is TGTGCCAGCTCACCCCTGGGAGCGAGCACAGATACGCAGTATTTT.

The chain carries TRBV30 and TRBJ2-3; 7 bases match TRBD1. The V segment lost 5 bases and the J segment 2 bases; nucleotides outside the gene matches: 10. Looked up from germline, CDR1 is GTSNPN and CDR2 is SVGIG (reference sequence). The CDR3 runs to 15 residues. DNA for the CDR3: TGTGCCTGGGGACCCTTGGACAGGCCCACAGATACGCAGTATTTT. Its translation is CAWGPLDRPTDTQYF.

The CDR3 loop reads CASSIARGGHTEAFF. The CDR3 nucleotides read TGTGCCAGTAGTATCGCCCGAGGGGGGCATACTGAAGCTTTCTTT. This chain uses TRBV19 with TRBJ1-1; D perhaps matches TRBD1 (6 bases). This CDR3 is built from 15 residues. Germline V gene lookup returns CDR1 LNHDA and CDR2 SQIVND (reference sequence). The V end was cut by 3 bases, the J end by 5 bases, with 16 bases between.

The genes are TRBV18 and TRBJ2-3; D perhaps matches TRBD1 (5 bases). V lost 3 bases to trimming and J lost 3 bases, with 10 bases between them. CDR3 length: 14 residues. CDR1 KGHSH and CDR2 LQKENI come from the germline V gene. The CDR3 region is CASSPTAGTDTQYF. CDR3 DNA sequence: TGTGCCAGCTCACCGACAGCCGGGACAGATACGCAGTATTTT.

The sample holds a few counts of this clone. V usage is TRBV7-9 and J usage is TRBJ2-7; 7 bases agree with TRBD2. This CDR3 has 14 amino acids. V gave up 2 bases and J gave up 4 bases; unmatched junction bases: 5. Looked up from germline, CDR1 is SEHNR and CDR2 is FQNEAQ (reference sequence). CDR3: CASSLLSGGYEQYF. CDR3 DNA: TGTGCCAGCAGCTTATTATCGGGAGGTTACGAGCAGTACTTC.

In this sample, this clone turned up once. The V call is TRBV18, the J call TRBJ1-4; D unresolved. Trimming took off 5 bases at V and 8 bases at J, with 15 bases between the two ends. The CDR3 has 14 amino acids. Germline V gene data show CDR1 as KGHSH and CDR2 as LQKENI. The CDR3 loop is CASSFFAGEEKLFF. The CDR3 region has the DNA TGTGCCAGCTCATTCTTTGCCGGTGAGGAAAAACTGTTTTTT.

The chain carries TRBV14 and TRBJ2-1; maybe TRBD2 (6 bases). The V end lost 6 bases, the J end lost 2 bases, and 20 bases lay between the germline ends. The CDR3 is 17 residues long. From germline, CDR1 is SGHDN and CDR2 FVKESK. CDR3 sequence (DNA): TGTGCCAGCAGTCCAAGATGGCAGGGACTGGCCTACAATGAGCAGTTCTTC. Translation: CASSPRWQGLAYNEQFF.

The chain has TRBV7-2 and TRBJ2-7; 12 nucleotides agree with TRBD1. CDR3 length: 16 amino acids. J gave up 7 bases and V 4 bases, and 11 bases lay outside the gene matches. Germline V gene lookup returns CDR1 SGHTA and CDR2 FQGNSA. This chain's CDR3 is CASSYRWGTGGPEQYF. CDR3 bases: TGTGCCAGCAGCTATCGGTGGGGGACAGGGGGCCCAGAGCAGTACTTC. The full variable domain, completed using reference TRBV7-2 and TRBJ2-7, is GAGVSQSPSNKVTEKGKDVELRCDPISGHTALYWYRQSLGQGLEFLIYFQGNSAPDKSGLPSDRFSAERTGGSVSTLTIQRTQQEDSAVYLCASSYRWGTGGPEQYFGPGTRLTVT.

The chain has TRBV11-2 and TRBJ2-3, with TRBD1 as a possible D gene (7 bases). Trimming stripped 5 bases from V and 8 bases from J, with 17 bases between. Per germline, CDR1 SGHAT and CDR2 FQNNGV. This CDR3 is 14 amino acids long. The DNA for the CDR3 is TGTGCCAGCAGCCCGGGACAGCCCGGGGGTACGCAGTATTTT. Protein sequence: CASSPGQPGGTQYF.

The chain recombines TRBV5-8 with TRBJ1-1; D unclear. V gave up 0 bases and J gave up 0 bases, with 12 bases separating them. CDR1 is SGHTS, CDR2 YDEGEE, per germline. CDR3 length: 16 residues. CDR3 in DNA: TGTGCCAGCAGCTTGGGTCAGAACCCCATGAACACTGAAGCTTTCTTT. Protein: CASSLGQNPMNTEAFF.

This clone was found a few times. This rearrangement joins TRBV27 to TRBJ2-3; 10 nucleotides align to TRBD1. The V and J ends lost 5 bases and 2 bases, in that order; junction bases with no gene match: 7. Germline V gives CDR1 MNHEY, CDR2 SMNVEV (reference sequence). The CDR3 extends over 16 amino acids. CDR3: CASSPGQGIITDTQYF. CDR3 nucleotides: TGTGCCAGCAGTCCGGGACAGGGGATAATCACAGATACGCAGTATTTT.

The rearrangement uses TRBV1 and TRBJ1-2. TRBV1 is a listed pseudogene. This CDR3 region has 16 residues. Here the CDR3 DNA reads TGCACCAGCAGCCAACACCACCAGAAATTCGCGGGTGGCTACACCTTC. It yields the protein CTSSQHHQKFAGGYTF.

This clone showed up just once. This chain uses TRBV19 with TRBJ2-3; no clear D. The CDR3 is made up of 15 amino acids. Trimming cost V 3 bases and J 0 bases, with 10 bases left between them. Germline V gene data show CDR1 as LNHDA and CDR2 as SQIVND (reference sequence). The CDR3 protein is CASSIGRASTDTQYF. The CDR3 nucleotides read TGTGCCAGTAGTATTGGAAGGGCTAGCACAGATACGCAGTATTTT.

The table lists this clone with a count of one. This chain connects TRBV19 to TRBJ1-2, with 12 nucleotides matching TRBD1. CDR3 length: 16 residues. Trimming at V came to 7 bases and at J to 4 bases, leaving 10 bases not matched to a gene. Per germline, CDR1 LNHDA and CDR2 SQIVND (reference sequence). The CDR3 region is CASTSRDRGRTYGYTF. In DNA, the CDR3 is TGTGCCAGTACCTCCCGGGACAGGGGGCGCACCTATGGCTACACCTTC.

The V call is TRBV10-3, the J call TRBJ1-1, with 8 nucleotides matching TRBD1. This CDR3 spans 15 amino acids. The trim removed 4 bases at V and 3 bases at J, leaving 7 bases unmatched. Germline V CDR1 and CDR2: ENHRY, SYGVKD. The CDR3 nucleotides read TGTGCCATCAGTGTTGAGGACAGGGCTGACACTGAAGCTTTCTTT. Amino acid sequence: CAISVEDRADTEAFF.

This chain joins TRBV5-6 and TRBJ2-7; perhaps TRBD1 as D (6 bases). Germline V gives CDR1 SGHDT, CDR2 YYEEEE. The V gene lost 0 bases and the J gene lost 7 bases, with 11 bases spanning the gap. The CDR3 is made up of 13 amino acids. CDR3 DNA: TGTGCCAGCAGCTTGGATCTTGACAGGGAGCAGTACTTC. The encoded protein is CASSLDLDREQYF.

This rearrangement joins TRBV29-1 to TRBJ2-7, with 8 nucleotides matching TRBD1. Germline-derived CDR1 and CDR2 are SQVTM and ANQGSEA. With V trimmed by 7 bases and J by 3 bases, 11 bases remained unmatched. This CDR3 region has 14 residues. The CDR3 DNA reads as TGCAGCGGGGTAACAGGGGGGACATTCTACGAGCAGTACTTC. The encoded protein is CSGVTGGTFYEQYF.

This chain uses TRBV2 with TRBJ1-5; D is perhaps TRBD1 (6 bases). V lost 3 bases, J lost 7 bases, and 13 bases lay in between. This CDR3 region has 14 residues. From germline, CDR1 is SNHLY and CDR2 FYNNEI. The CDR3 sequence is CASSDRDIGQPQHF. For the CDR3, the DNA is TGTGCCAGCAGTGACCGGGACATAGGGCAGCCCCAGCATTTT.

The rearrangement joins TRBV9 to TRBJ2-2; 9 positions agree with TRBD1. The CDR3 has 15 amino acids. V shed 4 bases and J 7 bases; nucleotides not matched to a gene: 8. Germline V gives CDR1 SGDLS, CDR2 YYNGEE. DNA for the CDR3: TGTGCCAGCAGCAGGGACAGGGTCGCTTTCGGGGAGCTGTTTTTT. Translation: CASSRDRVAFGELFF.

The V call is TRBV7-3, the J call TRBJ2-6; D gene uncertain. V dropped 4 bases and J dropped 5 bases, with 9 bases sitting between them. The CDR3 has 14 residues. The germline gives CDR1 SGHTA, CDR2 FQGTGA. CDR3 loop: CASSSQPWANVLTF. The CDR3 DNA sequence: TGTGCCAGCAGCTCACAGCCCTGGGCCAACGTCCTGACTTTC.